These T cell receptor beta chains were read from a single sample in a study of T cell responses to AZD1222 COVID-19 vaccine. Data came from immunoSEQ multiplex PCR; TCRdb stores just in-frame clones and leaves some out. The repertoire holds some 200,000 clones, with approximately 91% as singletons. The sample in question was peripheral blood, obtained on day 0 of AZD1222 vaccination. The receptors were sampled from an adult in good health. Both conserved end residues are part of each CDR3. Fields, in order: J gene, clone size, D gene, V gene, CDR3 protein, CDR3 DNA. D genes are given only for firm matches. Rows give clone size only sometimes, using once, few, many, or a class for an expanded clone.

TRBJ2-2	NA	NA	TRBV9	CASSVGAGNTGELFF	TGTGCCAGCAGCGTAGGTGCAGGGAACACCGGGGAGCTGTTTTTT
TRBJ1-2	NA	NA	TRBV5-6	CASRIDRPYSNYGYTF	TGTGCCAGCAGAATAGACAGACCCTACTCCAACTATGGCTACACCTTC
TRBJ2-6	NA	NA	TRBV18	CASSLDVSGANVLTF	TGTGCCAGCTCACTAGATGTTTCTGGGGCCAACGTCCTGACTTTC
TRBJ1-1	NA	TRBD1	TRBV6-2/TRBV6-3	CASSYRGRYTEAFF	TGTGCCAGCAGTTATAGGGGGCGGTACACTGAAGCTTTCTTT
TRBJ2-7	NA	NA	TRBV6-2/TRBV6-3	CASSYSGRTSYEQYF	TGTGCCAGCAGTTATTCGGGCAGAACCTCCTACGAGCAGTACTTC
TRBJ2-7	NA	NA	TRBV2	CASSGGNSYEQYF	TGTGCCAGCAGTGGGGGGAACTCCTACGAGCAGTACTTC
TRBJ2-1	once	NA	TRBV24-1	CATSDLTQAWNEQFF	TGTGCCACCAGTGATTTGACCCAGGCCTGGAATGAGCAGTTCTTC
TRBJ1-4	NA	NA	TRBV24-1	CATSDGPRRGQNEKLFF	TGTGCCACCAGTGATGGACCCCGGAGGGGTCAGAATGAAAAACTGTTTTTT
TRBJ2-7	NA	NA	TRBV7-2	CASSSAVGRSYEQYF	TGTGCCAGCAGCTCCGCAGTGGGTCGCTCGTACGAGCAGTACTTC
TRBJ2-3	NA	NA	TRBV4-3	CASSLATDTQYF	TGCGCCAGCAGCTTAGCAACAGATACTCAGTATTTT
TRBJ1-2	NA	NA	TRBV7-2	CASSLVPGVQGRGYTF	TGTGCCAGCAGCTTAGTGCCAGGGGTGCAAGGCCGTGGCTACACCTTC
TRBJ1-6	NA	NA	TRBV12-3/TRBV12-4	CASSLVSSPLHF	TGTGCCAGCAGTTTAGTAAGCTCACCCCTCCACTTT
TRBJ2-1	few	NA	TRBV20-1	CSARKGDEQFF	TGCAGTGCTAGGAAGGGAGATGAGCAGTTCTTC
TRBJ2-1	NA	NA	TRBV19	CASLSLGRGHNEQFF	TGTGCCAGCCTTAGTCTGGGCAGGGGCCACAATGAGCAGTTCTTC
TRBJ1-2	NA	TRBD1	TRBV5-4	CASSFRQGLGYTF	TGTGCCAGCAGCTTTAGACAGGGTTTGGGCTACACCTTC
TRBJ2-7	NA	NA	TRBV27	CASSLFGAYEQYF	TGTGCCAGCAGTTTATTCGGTGCCTACGAGCAGTACTTC
TRBJ1-4	NA	NA	TRBV5-6	CASSLGGGGEKLFF	TGTGCCAGCAGCTTAGGGGGAGGCGGGGAAAAACTGTTTTTT
TRBJ2-2	NA	TRBD1	TRBV7-7	CASSLRTGSNTGELFF	TGTGCCAGCAGCTTACGGACAGGGAGCAACACCGGGGAGCTGTTTTTT
TRBJ2-7	NA	TRBD1	TRBV7-2	CASSLVRGTGFEQYF	TGTGCCAGCAGCTTAGTTCGGGGGACAGGGTTCGAGCAGTACTTC
TRBJ1-1	NA	NA	TRBV29-1	CSVAGAAEAFF	TGCAGCGTAGCAGGGGCAGCTGAAGCTTTCTTT
TRBJ2-5	few	NA	TRBV19	CASRQAGETQYF	TGTGCCAGTAGACAAGCAGGGGAGACCCAGTACTTC
TRBJ1-2	once	TRBD1	TRBV5-1	CASSLVPRDSLEIYTF	TGCGCCAGCAGCTTGGTTCCCCGGGACAGCCTAGAAATCTACACCTTC
TRBJ1-6	NA	NA	TRBV7-2	CASSLDGSSYNSPLHF	TGTGCCAGCAGCTTAGACGGGAGCTCCTATAATTCACCCCTCCACTTT
TRBJ2-1	NA	TRBD2	TRBV5-1	CASSFNLAGVDEQFF	TGCGCCAGCAGCTTCAATCTAGCGGGAGTAGATGAGCAGTTCTTC
TRBJ2-2	NA	TRBD1	TRBV14	CASSQFRDSANTGELFF	TGTGCCAGCAGCCAATTTAGGGACAGCGCGAACACCGGGGAGCTGTTTTTT
TRBJ1-1	NA	NA	TRBV19	CASSQRINTEAFF	TGTGCCAGTAGTCAACGGATAAACACTGAAGCTTTCTTT
TRBJ1-1	NA	TRBD1	TRBV9	CASRDRGLEAFF	TGTGCCAGCAGAGACAGGGGGCTCGAAGCTTTCTTT
TRBJ1-2	NA	NA	TRBV11-3	CASSYGGYGYTF	TGTGCCAGCAGCTACGGGGGCTATGGCTACACCTTC
TRBJ2-7	NA	NA	TRBV28	CASSLPWGRRYYEQYF	TGTGCCAGCAGTTTACCCTGGGGAAGAAGGTACTACGAGCAGTACTTC
TRBJ2-5	NA	TRBD2	TRBV7-9	CASSRPAGGEETQYF	TGTGCCAGCAGCCGACCAGCGGGGGGCGAAGAGACCCAGTACTTC
TRBJ2-2	NA	NA	TRBV24-1	CATSDDGVGAGELFF	TGTGCCACCAGTGATGACGGGGTGGGGGCAGGGGAGCTGTTTTTT
TRBJ2-7	NA	NA	TRBV7-9	CASSPSSYEQYF	TGTGCCAGCAGTCCTAGCTCCTACGAGCAGTACTTC
TRBJ1-1	NA	NA	TRBV12-3/TRBV12-4	CASSRPLNTEAFF	TGTGCCAGCAGTAGACCCTTGAACACTGAAGCTTTCTTT